One sample yielded the 20 T cell receptor beta chains listed below, sequenced in a study of blood T cell repertoires in COVID-19. Some clones are missing from TCRdb's copy, which holds only in-frame ones; the method was immunoSEQ multiplex PCR. Among under 300,000 clones listed, roughly 80% were seen once. The sequencing input was peripheral blood. Source of these receptors: a woman in her 40s with active or convalescent COVID-19.

This rearrangement joins TRBV15 to TRBJ2-2, with 10 positions matching TRBD1. Germline assignment: CDR1 LNHNV and CDR2 YYDKDF (reference sequence). V was clipped by 0 bases and J by 3 bases; unmatched bases: 7. The CDR3 covers 18 residues. CDR3: CATSRDLQGQGYTGELFF. The DNA for the CDR3 is TGTGCCACCAGCAGAGATCTTCAGGGACAGGGGTACACCGGGGAGCTGTTTTTT. Drawing the rest from reference TRBV15 and TRBJ2-2, the complete variable domain is DAMVIQNPRYQVTQFGKPVTLSCSQTLNHNVMYWYQQKSSQAPKLLFHYYDKDFNNEADTPDNFQSRRPNTSFCFLDIRSPGLGDTAMYLCATSRDLQGQGYTGELFFGEGSRLTVL.

The chain has TRBV30 and TRBJ1-3; D is ambiguous. The CDR3 has 14 residues. The V gene's germline CDR1 is GTSNPN and CDR2 SVGIG (reference sequence). Trimming pared 0 bases from V and 3 bases from J, leaving 9 bases between. The CDR3 protein is CAWSVQRRGNTIYF. The CDR3 DNA is TGTGCCTGGAGTGTACAGAGACGTGGAAACACCATATATTTT. Full variable domain (outside the CDR3, taken from reference TRBV30 and TRBJ1-3): SQTIHQWPATLVQPVGSPLSLECTVEGTSNPNLYWYRQAAGRGLQLLFYSVGIGQISSEVPQNLSASRPQDRQFILSSKKLLLSDSGFYLCAWSVQRRGNTIYFGEGSWLTVV.

The gene calls are TRBV15 and TRBJ1-2, with TRBD1 matching 11 bases. The CDR3 extends over 15 amino acids. Germline V lookup: CDR1 LNHNV, CDR2 YYDKDF (reference sequence). V was pared by 4 bases and J by 4 bases, with 5 bases of the junction left unmatched. The CDR3, as DNA: TGTGCCACCAGCACGGGACAGGGGGATGTCTATGGCTACACCTTC. It yields the protein CATSTGQGDVYGYTF.

This chain connects TRBV12-3 or TRBV12-4 to TRBJ1-5; 8 bases align to TRBD1. This CDR3 spans 13 amino acids. The V segment lost 2 bases and the J segment 7 bases; nucleotides outside the gene matches: 1. The CDR3 loop is CASSLSGGQPQHF. For the CDR3, the DNA is TGTGCCAGCAGTTTATCAGGGGGCCAGCCCCAGCATTTT.

The chain recombines TRBV3-1 (or the pseudogene TRBV3-2) with TRBJ2-3, with 7 bases aligning to TRBD1. This CDR3 contains 15 residues. The V and J ends lost 5 bases and 0 bases, in that order; junction bases with no gene match: 5. Germline V lookup: CDR1 LGHDT, CDR2 YNNKEL (reference sequence). The CDR3 sequence is CASSNRDRSTDTQYF. CDR3 DNA sequence: TGTGCCAGCAGCAACCGGGACAGAAGCACAGATACGCAGTATTTT.

The V call is TRBV5-6, the J call TRBJ1-2, with 7 nucleotides matching TRBD1. The CDR3 extends over 14 amino acids. The germline V gene encodes CDR1 SGHDT and CDR2 YYEEEE. V lost 3 bases, J lost 0 bases, and 2 bases stayed unmatched. DNA of the CDR3: TGTGCCAGCAGCTCCGGGACAGCTAACTATGGCTACACCTTC. Translating gives CASSSGTANYGYTF.

This clone has a handful of counts. The chain uses TRBV14 and TRBJ1-1; TRBD1 might be the D (6 bases). CDR1 is SGHDN, CDR2 FVKESK, per germline. V lost 5 bases and J 1 base, leaving 11 bases between the germline ends. The CDR3 consists of 14 residues. CDR3 amino acids: CASSLQTGNTEAFF. Here the CDR3 DNA reads TGTGCCAGCAGCTTACAGACAGGGAACACTGAAGCTTTCTTT.

The CDR3 DNA reads TGTGCCAGCTCCCTCGGGGGGACGGGAAACACCATATATTTT. This gives the protein CASSLGGTGNTIYF. The chain has TRBV6-5 and TRBJ1-3; weak D call: TRBD1 (5 bases). Trimming took off 8 bases at V and 4 bases at J, with 15 bases between the two ends. In germline, CDR1 is MNHEY, CDR2 SVGAGI. This CDR3 is built from 14 residues.

V gene TRBV7-6 combines with J gene TRBJ1-3; D is unclear. The CDR3 runs 15 residues. CDR1 is SGHVS and CDR2 is FNYEAQ in the germline V gene. V was pared by 5 bases and J by 0 bases, with 11 bases between. The CDR3 DNA is TGTGCCAGCAGCCCCGGAGCCCTCTCTGGAAACACCATATATTTT. Amino acid sequence: CASSPGALSGNTIYF.

The V call is TRBV5-1, the J call TRBJ2-5; TRBD1 is a possible D gene (5 bases). V was clipped by 7 bases and J by 5 bases, with 12 bases between them. This CDR3 spans 12 amino acids. Germline CDR1 and CDR2: SGHRS and YFSETQ. In nucleotides, the CDR3 is TGCGCCAGCGCAAGGGGTTCCGAGACCCAGTACTTC. This translates into CASARGSETQYF.

The rearrangement joins TRBV19 to TRBJ2-6, with TRBD1 as a possible D gene (6 bases). The CDR3 sequence is 17 residues long. Per the germline V gene, CDR1 is LNHDA and CDR2 is SQIVND (reference sequence). V dropped 3 bases and J dropped 1 base, with 13 bases sitting between them. Here the CDR3 DNA reads TGTGCCAGTAGTATGAACAGGGAAAGATCTGGGGCCAACGTCCTGACTTTC. Translated, it gives CASSMNRERSGANVLTF.

V and J are TRBV29-1 and TRBJ2-7, with 7 bases lining up with TRBD1. CDR1 and CDR2 (germline): SQVTM, ANQGSEA. The junction had 7 bases not matched to a gene; V was cut back by 4 bases and J by 7 bases. This CDR3 region has 12 residues. CDR3 region: CSVGEGAGEQYF. The CDR3 region has the DNA TGCAGCGTTGGTGAGGGGGCGGGTGAGCAGTACTTC.

V usage is TRBV6-4 and J usage is TRBJ2-3, with a possible D match to TRBD2 (6 bases). The CDR3 extends over 16 amino acids. V was pared by 5 bases and J by 2 bases, with 17 bases between. Germline V gives CDR1 MRHNA, CDR2 SNTAGT. The CDR3 sequence is CASSIEVGTPTDTQYF. CDR3 nucleotides: TGTGCCAGCAGTATAGAAGTGGGGACTCCCACAGATACGCAGTATTTT.

The chain joins TRBV28 to TRBJ2-7; the match to TRBD1 covers 8 bases. Germline V CDR1 and CDR2: MDHEN, SYDVKM. J was trimmed by 5 bases and V by 3 bases; bases with no gene match: 6. The CDR3 has 14 residues. Here the CDR3 DNA reads TGTGCCAGCAGTTTGGACAGGGCAAGACACGAGCAGTACTTC. Its translation is CASSLDRARHEQYF.

The gene calls are TRBV10-3 and TRBJ1-4; 7 bases fit TRBD1. Germline V gene lookup returns CDR1 ENHRY and CDR2 SYGVKD. The CDR3 runs 14 residues. Trimming took 3 bases from V and 6 from J; bases not matched to a gene: 4. CDR3 amino acids: CAISDLGGDEKLFF. DNA of the CDR3: TGTGCCATCAGTGATTTAGGGGGCGATGAAAAACTGTTTTTT.

The V call is TRBV10-3, the J call TRBJ2-1; the match to TRBD2 covers 9 bases. This CDR3 has 15 residues. V lost 0 bases to trimming and J lost 9 bases; unmatched junction nucleotides: 6. Germline CDR1 reads ENHRY; CDR2 reads SYGVKD. The CDR3 spells CAISESTTSGFEQFF. Here the CDR3 DNA reads TGTGCCATCAGTGAGTCAACGACTAGCGGCTTTGAGCAGTTCTTC.

V is TRBV11-3 and J is TRBJ2-3; D perhaps matches TRBD1 (6 bases). The CDR3 sequence is 17 residues long. The germline CDR1 and CDR2 sequences are SGHNT and YENEEA. Trimming cost V 5 bases and J 2 bases, with 20 bases left between them. The CDR3 bases are TGTGCCAGCAGCCAAGGACCGGGACAAAGGCCCACAGATACGCAGTATTTT. This encodes CASSQGPGQRPTDTQYF.

This sequence joins TRBV5-6 and TRBJ2-5; TRBD2 agrees at 7 bases. The CDR3 is made up of 13 amino acids. V gave up 4 bases and J gave up 6 bases; unmatched junction bases: 6. Germline-derived CDR1 and CDR2 are SGHDT and YYEEEE. The CDR3 protein is CASSGEGSQTQYF. As DNA, the CDR3 is TGTGCCAGCAGCGGGGAGGGTAGTCAGACCCAGTACTTC.

This chain's CDR3 is CAAGREGLYGYTF. In nucleotides, the CDR3 is TGTGCCGCCGGACGGGAGGGGCTCTATGGCTACACCTTC. The genes are TRBV10-3 and TRBJ1-2; TRBD1 is a possible D gene (5 bases). There are 13 residues in the CDR3. V lost 11 bases and J lost 4, with 17 bases in between. The germline V gene encodes CDR1 ENHRY and CDR2 SYGVKD.

The J gene is TRBJ2-5, the V gene TRBV5-4; no clear D. Germline lookup yields CDR1 SGHNT and CDR2 YYREEE (reference sequence). Deletions cut 4 bases from V and 4 bases from J, with 14 bases between. This CDR3 contains 14 residues. The CDR3: CASSPTRLGETQYF. The CDR3 region has the DNA TGTGCCAGCAGCCCGACCCGACTGGGAGAGACCCAGTACTTC.